The 22 T cell receptor beta chains given below trace back to one sample, sequenced in a study of blood T cell repertoires in COVID-19 (dated by TCRdb to about 2020). To prepare the library, the immunoSEQ multiplex PCR assay was applied. What TCRdb holds here is the immuneACCESS table cut down to in-frame rearrangements. Part of the clones is not present; checked against another copy, under half of the missing clones reflect an unresolved V gene, and the others are unexplained. The sample records about 200,000 clones, around nine tenths of which are singletons. Jointly, the top ten make up approximately 2.9% of the sample. The sequenced sample consisted of peripheral blood. The receptor source for this set is a man in his sixties with acute or convalescent COVID-19.

The genes are TRBV7-9 and TRBJ1-1; maybe TRBD1 (6 bases). Germline CDR1 reads SEHNR; CDR2 reads FQNEAQ (reference sequence). Trimming left V 7 bases short and J 6 bases short, with 18 bases between. The CDR3 runs 14 residues. The CDR3 sequence: CASNPPRSGAEAFF. The CDR3 bases are TGTGCCAGCAACCCGCCCAGATCAGGGGCTGAAGCTTTCTTT. Together with reference TRBV7-9 and TRBJ1-1, the CDR3 gives the full variable domain: DTGVSQNPRHKITKRGQNVTFRCDPISEHNRLYWYRQTLGQGPEFLTYFQNEAQLEKSRLLSDRFSAERPKGSFSTLEIQRTEQGDSAMYLCASNPPRSGAEAFFGQGTRLTVV.

The CDR3 sequence is CATRGRTGELFF. In DNA, the CDR3 is TGTGCCACCCGCGGTCGGACCGGGGAGCTGTTTTTT. The rearrangement uses TRBV11-3 and TRBJ2-2; D ambiguous. Germline loops: CDR1 SGHNT, CDR2 YENEEA. V was trimmed by 10 bases and J by 5 bases, leaving 11 bases between them. This CDR3 comprises 12 residues.

This clone was recorded a few times. The chain combines TRBV2 with TRBJ1-6, with 9 bases fitting TRBD1. The CDR3 sequence is 13 residues long. With V trimmed by 9 bases and J by 7 bases, 4 bases remained unmatched. Germline CDR1 reads SNHLY; CDR2 reads FYNNEI. The CDR3 DNA follows: TGTGCCAGTCGGGACAGGGAAAATTCACCCCTCCACTTT. Its protein is CASRDRENSPLHF.

The V and J genes are TRBV7-9 and TRBJ1-5; TRBD1 matches 7 bases. Germline CDR1 and CDR2: SEHNR and FQNEAQ (reference sequence). The CDR3 has 14 amino acids. V dropped 5 bases and J dropped 5; count of bases not matched to a gene: 6. CDR3 region: CASSPRDSYQPQHF. The CDR3 DNA follows: TGTGCCAGCAGCCCCCGGGACAGCTATCAGCCCCAGCATTTT. The variable domain in full, completed from reference TRBV7-9 and TRBJ1-5, reads DTGVSQNPRHKITKRGQNVTFRCDPISEHNRLYWYRQTLGQGPEFLTYFQNEAQLEKSRLLSDRFSAERPKGSFSTLEIQRTEQGDSAMYLCASSPRDSYQPQHFGDGTRLSIL.

J is TRBJ2-1 and V is TRBV2, with a weak D call TRBD2 (6 bases). The CDR3 loop spans 16 amino acids. CDR1 and CDR2 (germline): SNHLY, FYNNEI. The CDR3 loop is CADSPPDGSSYNEQFF. The CDR3 nucleotides read TGTGCAGACTCACCCCCAGACGGGAGCTCCTACAATGAGCAGTTCTTC.

The rearrangement uses TRBV10-3 and TRBJ1-1, with D uncertain. The V end lost 0 bases, the J end lost 1 base, and 12 bases lay between the germline ends. CDR3 length: 16 residues. CDR1 is ENHRY, CDR2 SYGVKD, per germline. The CDR3 nucleotides read TGTGCCATCAGTGAGTCGGTCCGGGGAGCGAACACTGAAGCTTTCTTT. Translation: CAISESVRGANTEAFF.

This clone turned up a few times. This sequence joins TRBV7-9 and TRBJ2-2; 12 bases line up with TRBD1. V lost 4 bases and J lost 6; bases outside the gene matches: 6. This CDR3 has 16 residues. Germline CDR1 SEHNR, CDR2 FQNEAQ (reference sequence). This CDR3 is CASSSAGQGAAGELFF. The DNA of the CDR3 is TGTGCCAGCAGCTCCGCGGGACAGGGGGCTGCCGGGGAGCTGTTTTTT.

V is TRBV15 and J is TRBJ1-1; possibly TRBD1 for D (5 bases). The V end lost 2 bases, the J end lost 6 bases, and 7 bases lay between the germline ends. This CDR3 comprises 12 residues. Germline V gene data show CDR1 as LNHNV and CDR2 as YYDKDF (reference sequence). As DNA, the CDR3 is TGTGCCACCAGCAGAACAGGACCTGAAGCTTTCTTT. It yields the protein CATSRTGPEAFF.

The chain employs TRBV12-3 or TRBV12-4 and TRBJ1-1; D not resolved. The V end lost 5 bases, the J end lost 7 bases, and 5 bases lay between the germline ends. CDR3 length: 10 amino acids. The CDR3 protein is CASSRNEAFF. The CDR3 bases are TGTGCCAGCAGTCGTAATGAAGCTTTCTTT.

V gene TRBV19 combines with J gene TRBJ1-1, with TRBD1 identical over 7 bases. Germline CDR1 and CDR2: LNHDA and SQIVND (reference sequence). The CDR3 is made up of 15 amino acids. The junction had 13 bases not matched to a gene; V was cut back by 9 bases and J by 3 bases. CDR3 loop: CASGEHGDSYTEAFF. In DNA form, the CDR3 reads TGTGCCAGCGGTGAGCATGGGGACAGCTACACTGAAGCTTTCTTT.

The genes are TRBV5-5 and TRBJ2-7; 8 bases align to TRBD1. The CDR3 contains 14 residues. After removal of 1 base from V and 2 bases from J, the junction contained 2 bases not matched to a gene. Per germline, CDR1 SGHKS and CDR2 YYEKEE (reference sequence). In DNA, the CDR3 is TGTGCCAGCAGCTTGACACAGGGGGCCTACGAGCAGTACTTC. Protein sequence: CASSLTQGAYEQYF. Looking up the rest from reference TRBV5-5 and TRBJ2-7 gives the full variable domain: DAGVTQSPTHLIKTRGQQVTLRCSPISGHKSVSWYQQVLGQGPQFIFQYYEKEERGRGNFPDRFSARQFPNYSSELNVNALLLGDSALYLCASSLTQGAYEQYFGPGTRLTVT.

V is TRBV11-2 and J is TRBJ1-1, with 7 bases matching TRBD1. The CDR3 has 15 amino acids. The trim removed 5 bases at V and 0 bases at J, leaving 6 bases unmatched. Looked up from germline, CDR1 is SGHAT and CDR2 is FQNNGV. The CDR3 reads CASSPRQGMNTEAFF. The CDR3 region has the DNA TGTGCCAGCAGCCCGCGACAGGGTATGAACACTGAAGCTTTCTTT.

The chain couples TRBV10-3 to TRBJ1-1; TRBD1 matches at 11 bases. Germline V gene data show CDR1 as ENHRY and CDR2 as SYGVKD. The CDR3 loop spans 13 amino acids. The ends lost 6 bases at V and 4 bases at J; junction bases unmatched: 1. DNA for the CDR3: TGTGCCATCAGGGGGACAGGGGGCACTGAAGCTTTCTTT. The encoded protein is CAIRGTGGTEAFF.

The CDR3 sequence is CASSLDQGGQPQHF. CDR3 bases: TGTGCCAGCAGCTTGGACCAGGGCGGTCAGCCCCAGCATTTT. The chain uses TRBV5-5 and TRBJ1-5, with D possibly TRBD1 on 5 matching bases. Trimming took 0 bases from V and 6 from J, leaving 10 bases between them. The V gene's germline CDR1 is SGHKS and CDR2 YYEKEE (reference sequence). The CDR3 spans 14 residues.

V usage is TRBV6-5 and J usage is TRBJ2-7, with D possibly being TRBD2 (6 bases). The length of the CDR3 is 15 residues. Trimming took off 6 bases at V and 0 bases at J, with 15 bases between the two ends. Germline-derived CDR1 and CDR2 are MNHEY and SVGAGI. The CDR3 sequence is CASSRSGATSYEQYF. CDR3 nucleotide sequence: TGTGCCAGCAGCCGTTCGGGAGCAACCTCCTACGAGCAGTACTTC.

The V and J genes are TRBV30 and TRBJ2-7; 9 bases fit TRBD1. The CDR3 contains 14 residues. Looked up from germline, CDR1 is GTSNPN and CDR2 is SVGIG (reference sequence). V lost 2 bases, J lost 4 bases, and 6 bases stayed unmatched. CDR3: CAWSRTGGKYEQYF. In nucleotides, the CDR3 is TGTGCCTGGAGTAGAACAGGGGGCAAGTACGAGCAGTACTTC.

This clone was counted at least ten times. The germline gene is not matched at one end of the junction; a read error may be the cause. The V and J genes are TRBV6-4 and TRBJ2-7; 9 bases match TRBD1. The CDR3 extends over 10 amino acids. Germline values: CDR1 MRHNA, CDR2 SNTAGT. The CDR3 nucleotides read TGTGCCAGCAGTGGGGGACAGGGTGGTTTC. Its protein is CASSGGQGGF.

V usage is TRBV7-2 and J usage is TRBJ1-2, with 11 bases identical to TRBD1. The trim removed 5 bases at V and 4 bases at J, leaving 6 bases unmatched. CDR3 length: 15 amino acids. CDR1 and CDR2 (germline): SGHTA, FQGNSA. The DNA of the CDR3 is TGTGCCAGCAGCGGGGACAGGGGGGCGGGCTATGGCTACACCTTC. As protein: CASSGDRGAGYGYTF.

The genes are TRBV15 and TRBJ2-2; TRBD2 is a possible D gene (6 bases). In germline, CDR1 is LNHNV, CDR2 YYDKDF (reference sequence). The CDR3 covers 15 residues. Between the trimmed V and J ends, which lost 0 bases and 3 bases, there was a span of 8 bases. CDR3 in DNA: TGTGCCACCAGCAGAGAGGCGGGGCACACCGGGGAGCTGTTTTTT. It codes for CATSREAGHTGELFF.

The chain carries TRBV3-1 (or the pseudogene TRBV3-2) and TRBJ2-3, with a tentative D call TRBD1 (5 bases). Germline V gives CDR1 LGHDT, CDR2 YNNKEL (reference sequence). This CDR3 is 15 amino acids long. V was pared by 1 base and J by 1 base, with 9 bases between. CDR3 sequence: CASSQGGQGTDTQYF. CDR3 nucleotide sequence: TGTGCCAGCAGCCAAGGCGGACAAGGCACAGATACGCAGTATTTT.

This chain links TRBV2 with TRBJ2-7; 9 positions agree with TRBD1. CDR3 length: 19 residues. V was clipped by 2 bases and J by 3 bases; unmatched bases: 17. CDR1 is SNHLY, CDR2 FYNNEI, per germline. The CDR3 DNA is TGTGCCAGCAGTGAATCTTTCCGCCGGTGGGGACAGGGAAACTACGAGCAGTACTTC. The encoded protein is CASSESFRRWGQGNYEQYF.

The chain recombines TRBV28 with TRBJ1-5; tentative D call: TRBD1 (5 bases). The germline V gene encodes CDR1 MDHEN and CDR2 SYDVKM. V shed 6 bases and J shed 4 bases, with 16 bases lying between them. This CDR3 contains 15 residues. This chain's CDR3 is CASRQGGATNQPQHF. In nucleotides, the CDR3 is TGTGCCAGCAGGCAAGGTGGGGCGACAAATCAGCCCCAGCATTTT.